This T cell receptor beta chain emerged from a study of cytomegalovirus exposure and HLA in healthy donors. Comment on this clone: Antigen specificity is unknown.

Deletions cut 6 bases from V and 6 bases from J, with 12 bases between. The CDR3 contains 13 residues. The V gene's germline CDR1 is MNHEY and CDR2 SMNVEV (reference sequence). Primers included in the PCR were 60 Vbeta and 13 Jbeta primers. The method was immunoSEQ multiplex PCR; TCRdb's version includes in-frame clones alone and lacks a portion of them. In the table there are a few hundred thousand clones, around 90% of which are singletons. Overall study results and limits: Cytomegalovirus status was reportedly diagnosed by the classifier with high sensitivity and specificity.

The chain joins TRBV27 to TRBJ1-5; unclear D gene. Sequencing was carried out using PBMCs. The origin of this receptor is a girl aged 2 to 10 in good health and CMV-seronegative. The CDR3 spells CASSLVEGQPQHF. The CDR3 nucleotides read TGTGCCAGCAGCCTAGTCGAAGGTCAGCCCCAGCATTTT.